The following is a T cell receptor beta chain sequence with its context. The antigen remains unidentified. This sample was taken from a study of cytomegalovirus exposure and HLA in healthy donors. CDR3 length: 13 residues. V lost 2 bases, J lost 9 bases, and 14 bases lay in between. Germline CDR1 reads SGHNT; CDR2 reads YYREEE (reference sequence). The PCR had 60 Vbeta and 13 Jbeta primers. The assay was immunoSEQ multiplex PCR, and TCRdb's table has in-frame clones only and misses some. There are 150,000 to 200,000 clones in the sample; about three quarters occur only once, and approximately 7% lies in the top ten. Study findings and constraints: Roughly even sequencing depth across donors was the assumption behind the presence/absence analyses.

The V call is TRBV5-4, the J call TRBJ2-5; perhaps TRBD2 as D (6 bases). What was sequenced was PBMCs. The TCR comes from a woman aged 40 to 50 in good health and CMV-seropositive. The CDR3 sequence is CASSFDLPGAQYF. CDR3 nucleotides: TGTGCCAGCAGCTTCGACCTCCCGGGGGCCCAGTACTTC.